This TCR beta chain derives from a study of response to subunit inactivated influenza vaccine. Overall study findings and caveats: Seasonal influenza vaccination, on each occasion, was suggested by the authors to recruit few new T cells.

There are 13 residues in the CDR3. Germline trimming cut 5 bases from V and 3 bases from J; bases unmatched to any gene: 5. Germline CDR1 is DFQATT and CDR2 is SNEGSKA (reference sequence). A word on this clonotype: Its specificity is not known.

MiXCR was run by TCRdb on the RT-PCR reads, yielding one entry per CDR3 protein. The data contain about 610,000 distinct CDR3 sequences, 14% of them seen just once; the ten biggest clones take up around 10%. This receptor was taken from a man aged 50 to 60 who received an inactivated influenza vaccine. The chain employs TRBV20-1 and TRBJ2-5, with 8 bases identical to TRBD1. Sequencing used PBMCs from blood, obtained 11 to 12 days after vaccination. The CDR3 protein is CSAPMTGEETQYF. CDR3 DNA: TGCAGTGCTCCTATGACAGGGGAAGAGACCCAGTACTTC.